A selection of T cell receptor beta chains follows, all from one sample in a study of graft-versus-host responses after intestinal transplantation. These receptors have no identified antigens. Using immunoSEQ multiplex PCR, the repertoire was profiled, and TCRdb retains in-frame clones only, with some absent. The table lists about 88,000 clones, 90% of them singletons. Sequencing was performed on unstimulated CD4+ T cells sorted from spleen or lymph node cells, taken before intestinal transplant. These receptors were collected from a human donor who received an intestinal transplant. Both conserved end residues are part of each CDR3. D genes are given only for firm matches. Clone size is stated in some rows and not others, as once, few, many or a class when expanded.

v_gene: TRBV5-1
abundance: NA
d_gene: TRBD2
j_gene: TRBJ2-3
CDR3nt: TGCGCCAGCAGGAGTCGCCGGGGGGTAGATACGCAGTATTTT
CDR3aa: CASRSRRGVDTQYF

v_gene: TRBV2
abundance: NA
d_gene: TRBD1
j_gene: TRBJ1-5
CDR3nt: TGTGCCAGCCGACAGGGCGGTCAGCCCCAGCATTTT
CDR3aa: CASRQGGQPQHF

v_gene: TRBV6-1
abundance: few
d_gene: TRBD2
j_gene: TRBJ2-3
CDR3nt: TGTGCCAGCTACCTAGCGGGGCTTGGAGATACGCAGTATTTT
CDR3aa: CASYLAGLGDTQYF

v_gene: TRBV6-1
abundance: NA
d_gene: NA
j_gene: TRBJ2-2
CDR3nt: TGTGCCAGCAGCCGGACTCCGAACACCGGGGAGCTGTTTTTT
CDR3aa: CASSRTPNTGELFF

v_gene: TRBV5-4
abundance: once
d_gene: NA
j_gene: TRBJ1-2
CDR3nt: TGTGCCAGCAGCTTGGGGGGGCGGAATAACTATGGCTACACCTTC
CDR3aa: CASSLGGRNNYGYTF

v_gene: TRBV11-2
abundance: NA
d_gene: TRBD1
j_gene: TRBJ2-7
CDR3nt: TGTGCCAGCACCCCGGACAGGGGGCTCGGGGAGCAGTACTTC
CDR3aa: CASTPDRGLGEQYF

v_gene: TRBV11-2
abundance: once
d_gene: TRBD1
j_gene: TRBJ1-2
CDR3nt: TGTGCCAGCAGCTACAACCGGGACAGCTATGGCTACACCTTC
CDR3aa: CASSYNRDSYGYTF

v_gene: TRBV5-1
abundance: few
d_gene: NA
j_gene: TRBJ1-3
CDR3nt: TGCGCCAGCAGCTCGACAGACTCTGGAAACACCATATATTTT
CDR3aa: CASSSTDSGNTIYF

v_gene: TRBV11-3
abundance: NA
d_gene: NA
j_gene: TRBJ2-6
CDR3nt: TGTGCCAGCAGCCAACAGGGCTCTGGGGCCAACGTCCTGACTTTC
CDR3aa: CASSQQGSGANVLTF

v_gene: TRBV5-1
abundance: NA
d_gene: NA
j_gene: TRBJ2-5
CDR3nt: TGCGCCAGCCACAAAGTGGAGGCTCAGGGGTTTGGGCAAGAGACCCAGTACTTC
CDR3aa: CASHKVEAQGFGQETQYF

v_gene: TRBV11-2
abundance: NA
d_gene: NA
j_gene: TRBJ1-2
CDR3nt: TGTGCCAGCAGCTTAGATATGGGGGCACCACGATATGGCTACACCTTC
CDR3aa: CASSLDMGAPRYGYTF

v_gene: TRBV9
abundance: NA
d_gene: TRBD2
j_gene: TRBJ2-2
CDR3nt: TGTGCCAGCAGCGTAGAAGCGGGGTTGACCGGGGAGCTGTTTTTT
CDR3aa: CASSVEAGLTGELFF

v_gene: TRBV2
abundance: NA
d_gene: NA
j_gene: TRBJ1-4
CDR3nt: TGTGCCAGCAGTGAACACCTACGCGATGAAAAACTGTTTTTT
CDR3aa: CASSEHLRDEKLFF

v_gene: TRBV6-1
abundance: once
d_gene: NA
j_gene: TRBJ1-5
CDR3nt: TGTGCCAGCGCGGCACTGAATCAGCCCCAGCATTTT
CDR3aa: CASAALNQPQHF

v_gene: TRBV7-9
abundance: NA
d_gene: TRBD1
j_gene: TRBJ1-2
CDR3nt: TGTGCCAGCAGCTTAGGAACAGGGGACAACTATGGCTACACCTTC
CDR3aa: CASSLGTGDNYGYTF

v_gene: TRBV7-9
abundance: NA
d_gene: TRBD1
j_gene: TRBJ2-7
CDR3nt: TGTGCCAGCAGCTTAGCGGGACAGCCCTACGAGCAGTACTTC
CDR3aa: CASSLAGQPYEQYF

v_gene: TRBV10-1
abundance: NA
d_gene: TRBD2
j_gene: TRBJ2-7
CDR3nt: TGCGCCAGCAGTCCTAGCGGGGGGGCCTACGAGCAGTACTTC
CDR3aa: CASSPSGGAYEQYF

v_gene: TRBV27
abundance: NA
d_gene: NA
j_gene: TRBJ1-5
CDR3nt: TGTGCCAGCAGTTCAGGACAGAGACACAATCAGCCCCAGCATTTT
CDR3aa: CASSSGQRHNQPQHF

v_gene: TRBV7-3
abundance: NA
d_gene: NA
j_gene: TRBJ2-7
CDR3nt: TGTGCCAGCAGCTTAACCCGGGACTCCTACGAGCAGTACTTC
CDR3aa: CASSLTRDSYEQYF

v_gene: TRBV10-3
abundance: NA
d_gene: TRBD1
j_gene: TRBJ1-5
CDR3nt: TGTGCCATCAGGGGGGACAGGAACCAGCCCCAGCATTTT
CDR3aa: CAIRGDRNQPQHF

v_gene: TRBV4-1
abundance: NA
d_gene: NA
j_gene: TRBJ1-4
CDR3nt: TGCGCCAGCAGCCAGGGTTCGGGAGAAAAACTGTTTTTT
CDR3aa: CASSQGSGEKLFF

v_gene: TRBV7-8
abundance: NA
d_gene: NA
j_gene: TRBJ1-1
CDR3nt: TGTGCCAGCAGCTCTGCGGGGGGGCGATCGGCTTTCTTT
CDR3aa: CASSSAGGRSAFF

v_gene: TRBV11-2
abundance: NA
d_gene: NA
j_gene: TRBJ2-7
CDR3nt: TGTGCCAGCAGCTCCCTACAGGGCCACGAGCAGTACTTC
CDR3aa: CASSSLQGHEQYF

v_gene: TRBV5-1
abundance: NA
d_gene: TRBD1
j_gene: TRBJ1-1
CDR3nt: TGCGCCAGCAGCTTGGATACGGACAGGACCACTGAAGCTTTCTTT
CDR3aa: CASSLDTDRTTEAFF

v_gene: TRBV11-2
abundance: NA
d_gene: TRBD2
j_gene: TRBJ2-6
CDR3nt: TGTGCCAGCACTATACGGGGGGCTGGGGCCAACGTCCTGACTTTC
CDR3aa: CASTIRGAGANVLTF

v_gene: TRBV4-2
abundance: NA
d_gene: NA
j_gene: TRBJ2-1
CDR3nt: TGTGCCAGCAGCCAAGTCGGGAGAGGGACGTCTCCTCACAATGAGCAGTTCTTC
CDR3aa: CASSQVGRGTSPHNEQFF

v_gene: TRBV27
abundance: NA
d_gene: NA
j_gene: TRBJ2-7
CDR3nt: TGTGCCAGCAGCCCATCTAGGTCAGAGGGTGTGAACGAGCAGTACTTC
CDR3aa: CASSPSRSEGVNEQYF

v_gene: TRBV11-2
abundance: NA
d_gene: NA
j_gene: TRBJ2-7
CDR3nt: TGTGCCAGCAGAGACGGGACTGCGACCTGCGAGCAGTACTTC
CDR3aa: CASRDGTATCEQYF

v_gene: TRBV5-6
abundance: NA
d_gene: TRBD2
j_gene: TRBJ2-3
CDR3nt: TGTGCCAGCAGCTTACGGACTAGCGGGGGAGGGTATACGCAGTATTTT
CDR3aa: CASSLRTSGGGYTQYF

v_gene: TRBV9
abundance: NA
d_gene: TRBD2
j_gene: TRBJ2-1
CDR3nt: TGTGCCAGCAGCAAACCCGGGACTAGCGGGGCCCAAACCTACAATGAGCAGTTCTTC
CDR3aa: CASSKPGTSGAQTYNEQFF

v_gene: TRBV6-1
abundance: NA
d_gene: TRBD1
j_gene: TRBJ1-5
CDR3nt: TGTGCCATCCGACGACAGGGATGGAGCAATCAGCCCCAGCATTTT
CDR3aa: CAIRRQGWSNQPQHF

v_gene: TRBV5-1
abundance: NA
d_gene: NA
j_gene: TRBJ2-7
CDR3nt: TGCGCCAGCTCTCAGGGAACAGACTACGAGCAGTACTTC
CDR3aa: CASSQGTDYEQYF

v_gene: TRBV7-3
abundance: NA
d_gene: NA
j_gene: TRBJ2-1
CDR3nt: TGTGCCAGCAGCTTAATTTTCGGTGTTAATGAGCAGTTCTTC
CDR3aa: CASSLIFGVNEQFF

v_gene: TRBV15
abundance: NA
d_gene: NA
j_gene: TRBJ1-1
CDR3nt: TGTGCCACCAGCCCACCCCCGGCAGGGAGGGTCACTGAAGCTTTCTTT
CDR3aa: CATSPPPAGRVTEAFF

v_gene: TRBV5-5
abundance: NA
d_gene: NA
j_gene: TRBJ2-2
CDR3nt: TGTGCCAGCAACCTTAGACAGAACACCGGGGAGCTGTTTTTT
CDR3aa: CASNLRQNTGELFF

v_gene: TRBV6-1
abundance: NA
d_gene: TRBD1
j_gene: TRBJ2-5
CDR3nt: TGTGCCAGCACCCGAGGACAGGAACTACAAGAGACCCAGTACTTC
CDR3aa: CASTRGQELQETQYF

v_gene: TRBV6-1
abundance: NA
d_gene: NA
j_gene: TRBJ2-2
CDR3nt: TGTGCCAGCAGACCCGGAAGACAGGCCTTGTGGCTGTTTTTT
CDR3aa: CASRPGRQALWLFF

v_gene: TRBV2
abundance: NA
d_gene: NA
j_gene: TRBJ2-2
CDR3nt: TGTGCCAGCGCGAGGCGGGCGAACACCGGGGAGCTGTTTTTT
CDR3aa: CASARRANTGELFF

v_gene: TRBV5-1
abundance: NA
d_gene: TRBD2
j_gene: TRBJ2-5
CDR3nt: TGCGCCAGCAGCTTGAGGGCTAGCGGGCTACTTATCCAAGAGACCCAGTACTTC
CDR3aa: CASSLRASGLLIQETQYF

v_gene: TRBV29-1
abundance: NA
d_gene: TRBD2
j_gene: TRBJ2-7
CDR3nt: TGCAGCGTAGGACATCCGGGACTAGGGTCCTACGAGCAGTACTTC
CDR3aa: CSVGHPGLGSYEQYF

v_gene: TRBV11-2
abundance: NA
d_gene: NA
j_gene: TRBJ1-1
CDR3nt: TGTGCCAGCAGCTTAGCAGGATTGAACACTGAAGCTTTCTTT
CDR3aa: CASSLAGLNTEAFF

v_gene: TRBV11-2
abundance: NA
d_gene: TRBD1
j_gene: TRBJ2-7
CDR3nt: TGTGCCAGCAGGATAACGACAGGGGGGCCCTACGAGCAGTACTTC
CDR3aa: CASRITTGGPYEQYF